This T cell receptor beta chain was documented in a study of cytomegalovirus exposure and HLA in healthy donors (dated by TCRdb to between 2016 and 2019). For context, the study as a whole: An earlier analysis of some 600 of the donors reported under 300 Gb of sequence data and 95 million to 130 million unique TCR beta sequences obtained from about 170 million T cells. Roughly 310 gigabases of sequencing data and approximately 85 million unique TCR sequences were included in an early release covering roughly 600 HLA-typed donors. Among the roughly 400 genotyped donors, around 81% belonged to the genetic ancestry cluster associated with self-reported Caucasian donors. The aim of the study was to test whether cataloging public T cell receptors could identify signatures of past pathogen exposure. The study profiled the T cell repertoires of some 610 subjects by immunosequencing and related them to cytomegalovirus serostatus. In addition to the first cohort of around 670 subjects, a separate validation cohort of approximately 120 different subjects was used. The study combined high-throughput TCR immunosequencing, statistical association of individual TCRs with disease status, and machine learning to predict cytomegalovirus infection status. A later analysis re-examined previously published TCR beta repertoires from several hundred donors and added high-resolution HLA genotyping to investigate patterns of TCR occurrence. Rather than drawing on any new phenotypic data, the later analysis identified candidate immune exposures from TCR beta sequences and the way those sequences occurred across donors. To decide whether each TCR beta V gene segment behaved as functional or pseudogenic, an earlier analysis of some 570 of the donors relied on high-throughput TCR beta sequencing. Alongside the repertoire data, information on donor age, sex, ethnicity and CMV serostatus was compiled. Genome-wide SNP genotypes for about three fifths of the 666 donors were used in a later genetic analysis, which treated that subset as a discovery cohort. All discovery cohort repertoires had been generated on a single sequencing platform. Class I and class II HLA loci were covered by the typing at four-digit resolution. The number of typed donors differed by locus: about 620-640 for A, B, C, DRB1 and DQB1; approximately 520 for DQA1; around 610 for DPA1; and 400 to 480 for DPB1. A handful of DR-DQ haplotypes were treated as single units for association and clustering because of strong linkage in the cohort. Across 398 genotyped donors of the cohort, an average of about 240,000 unique TCR beta nucleotide sequences per donor were sequenced, and roughly 20% of those sequences were non-productive.

Comments on this clone: The specificity of this receptor is unknown. Per-base quality was not reported, and no clone a single base away is much larger than it.

The cohort was made up of about 670 healthy bone marrow donors. At the time of sampling, all cohort members were nominally healthy, though unrecorded immune exposures were likely present. The donor was CMV seronegative and was included in the group of a few hundred seronegative cohort members. A peripheral blood sample was provided by each donor, and peripheral blood mononuclear cells were used for TCR beta sequencing. Genomic DNA extraction from the blood cell samples was performed with the Qiagen DNeasy Blood Extraction Kit. The method behind the library was the immunoSEQ multiplex PCR assay. For the multiplex PCR, a mixture combining 60 forward primers for TCR Vbeta segments and 13 reverse primers for TCR Jbeta segments was used. The CDR3 region of rearranged TCR beta genes was amplified from genomic DNA with a multiplex PCR assay. The amplified TCR beta libraries were sequenced on the Illumina HiSeq System as 87-base-pair reads. Per the original workflow: In a later analysis, tens of millions of unique TCR beta chains were counted across the roughly 700 repertoires, and about 9.9 million of these chains were shared by at least two donors. To remove PCR and sequencing errors, raw reads were error-corrected and collapsed into unique sequences using a nearest-neighbor algorithm that merged closely related sequences. CDR3 sequences were aligned to IMGT reference sequences to assign V, D and J gene segments. For a sequence to be retained, a match of at least six nucleotides was required to both a V gene segment and a J gene segment. Rearrangements were classified as productive when the CDR3 lacked stop codons and remained in frame with V and J, and all other rearrangements were classified as non-productive. Following IMGT convention, CDR3 was defined as the stretch from the second conserved V-encoded cysteine up to the conserved J-encoded phenylalanine. In an earlier analysis of approximately 500 of the donors, sequences lacking an unambiguous match to a single V gene segment were excluded. An earlier analysis of about 600 of the donors called V segments functional above 56.7% productive rearrangements and segregating when the between-donor standard deviation exceeded 5%. A statistical classification framework was built to diagnose cytomegalovirus status from the catalog of TCR beta chain sequences. A later analysis assigned V and J genes by comparing TCR nucleotide sequences with IMGT/GENE-DB human TR gene sequences. A later analysis assigned CDR3 sequences and most-parsimonious VDJ recombination scenarios with the TCRdist pipeline. In a later analysis, every TCR beta chain was defined by the combination of its CDR3 amino acid sequence and its V-gene family, and reads without a unique V-gene family were dropped. As a way to deal with suspected cross-contamination and a sequencing artifact, a later analysis dropped approximately 570 nucleotide sequences that were highly shared and had low generation probability. A later analysis calculated a clonal expansion index for each public chain from normalized within-repertoire ranks of inferred template counts. In a later analysis, generation probabilities were computed using a VDJ recombination model fitted to out-of-frame rearrangements, and the results were checked against IGoR. In a later analysis, hypergeometric tests were used to score TCR-TCR, TCR-HLA and TCR-CMV co-occurrence, with a repertoire-size bias correction applied to TCR pairs. In a later analysis, false discovery rates were estimated by permuting HLA or CMV assignments 20 times. A later analysis grouped co-occurring TCRs with DBSCAN, adding TCRdist sequence similarity when clustering within HLA-allele-positive subsets. For co-occurrence clustering, repertoires with fewer than 30,000 or more than 120,000 public chains were excluded, along with five repertoires with anomalous nucleotide sharing. As stored in TCRdb, this immuneACCESS dataset retains in-frame rearrangements with V and J assigned. A fraction of the clones does not appear; measured against another copy, unresolved V genes explain less than half of the discrepancy, and the remainder lacks a known reason. D and trimming were read from the DNA, whereas the V and J calls and clone size are those reported in that table. For this sample the table gives 65,000 to 95,000 clones, of which around three quarters were detected only once. Of the sample, about 2.3% is held by the ten largest clones.

Per the germline V gene (reference sequence), MNHNY is the CDR1 and SVGAGI is the CDR2. The CDR3 contains 12 residues, cysteine and phenylalanine counted. The sequence is cut down to CDR3 DNA, 36 bases in frame from base 1. V is pruned by 7 bases and J by 5 bases, leaving 4 bases of the junction without a gene match. Overall study outcomes, separate from this receptor: Because counts were too low, 15 to 20 rarely observed V segments, including chromosome 9 orphons, were excluded from the earlier analysis of 587 of the donors. Presence/absence analyses assumed roughly uniform sequencing depth across donors, an assumption that may not hold. A later genetic analysis reported fewer N-insertions in productive TCRs among donors in an Asian-associated ancestry cluster than the roughly 690-donor mean. Some IMGT-functional V segments, including TRBV6-2 and TRBV6-3, could not be distinguished by the 87-base-pair reads and were therefore excluded. According to a later analysis, TCR association rates differed among HLA loci, with DRB1 alleles showing the most associated TCRs and HLA-C alleles showing the fewest. In an earlier analysis of about 600 of the donors, most TCR beta V segments appeared in productive rearrangements about 87% or about 30% of the time, broadly matching IMGT annotations. The classifier was reported to diagnose cytomegalovirus status with high specificity and sensitivity in both the original and validation cohorts. The study listed 150 to 200 TCR beta chains as associated with cytomegalovirus. Only TCR beta chains were sequenced in this cohort, and the absence of alpha or paired-chain data limited detectable features. Because HLA typing was missing for some donors at each locus, association tests included only the typed subset. Three of the identified cytomegalovirus-associated TCR beta chains were confirmed in vitro to be specific for cytomegalovirus antigens. CMV serostatus was the only immune exposure information available for the cohort. When HLA alleles, especially DR and DQ, strongly co-occurred, attributing TCR associations to individual alleles was difficult. Linkage disequilibrium might explain the correlated functional status among segregating V segments, but an unknown experimental factor could not be ruled out. The authors suggested that the approach could potentially be extended to other disease states and immunological phenotypes. According to a later analysis, most CMV-associated TCR beta chains appeared to be HLA-restricted, and the HLA associations seemed to be driven largely by CMV exposure. Most TCR sequences were seen in very few donors, while some public TCRs were found in many individuals. V-gene and J-gene trimming of TCR beta chains was associated with a missense DCLRE1C variant in a later genetic analysis, and the association was replicated in an independent cohort. A further reported finding was that TCR beta sequences accurately predicted the HLA-A and HLA-B alleles for most subjects in the first cohort. A group of highly shared sequence variants was considered likely to be a technical artifact of the sequencing pipeline. According to a later analysis, parvovirus B19, influenza, CMV and Epstein-Barr virus appeared linked to several top co-occurrence clusters. In a later analysis, HLA-associated TCR beta chains were found to be more clonally expanded and to have lower generation probabilities than equally common non-associated chains. At a false discovery rate of 0.05, a later analysis linked 15,000 to 20,000 TCR beta sequences to specific HLA alleles.

This TCR came from a man younger than 45 in good health and CMV-seronegative. Sequencing input: PBMCs. The chain is assembled from TRBV6-6 and TRBJ2-5; TRBD1 lines up with 7 middle nucleotides. The base sequence is TGTGCCAGCAACAGGGGTCAGGAGACCCAGTACTTC. Translation gives CASNRGQETQYF.